This T cell receptor beta chain stems from a study of blood T cell repertoires in COVID-19. Study-wide background: There were acute and convalescent COVID-19 samples, and they came from the United States, Italy and Spain. Sources were T cells, B-cell-depleted T cells, or PBMCs; the material itself was cDNA or gDNA.

Per the original data handling: How many nucleated cells were present was estimated from reference gene primer amplification. Clones were sequenced by immunoSEQ multiplex PCR, and TCRdb holds only the in-frame ones, with some missing. The V and J calls and clone size are taken from that table; D and trimming were inferred from the DNA. In the table there are over 70,000 clones, about 88% of which are singletons. This CDR3 spans 15 amino acids. From germline, CDR1 is MGHRA and CDR2 YSYEKL. V gave up 3 bases and J gave up 2 bases; unmatched junction bases: 1. This clonotype originated in a human donor in a cohort sampled during active COVID-19. The chain has TRBV4-1 and TRBJ2-2, with 9 nucleotides matching TRBD1. The sequencing sample was made of peripheral blood. CDR3 protein: CASSQGQGNTGELFF. The CDR3 nucleotides are TGCGCCAGCAGCCAGGGACAGGGAAACACCGGGGAGCTGTTTTTT.